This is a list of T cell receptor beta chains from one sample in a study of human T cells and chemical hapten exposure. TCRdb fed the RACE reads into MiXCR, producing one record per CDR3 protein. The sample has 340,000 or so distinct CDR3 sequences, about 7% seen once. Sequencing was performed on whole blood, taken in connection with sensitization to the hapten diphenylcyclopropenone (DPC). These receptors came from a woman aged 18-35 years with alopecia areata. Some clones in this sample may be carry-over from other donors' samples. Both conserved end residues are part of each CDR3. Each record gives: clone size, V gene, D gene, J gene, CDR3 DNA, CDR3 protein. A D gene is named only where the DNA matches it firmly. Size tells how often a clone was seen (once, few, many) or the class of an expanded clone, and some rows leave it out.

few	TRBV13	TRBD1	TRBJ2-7	TGTGCCAGCAGCTCGACAGGGCCCACCTACGAGCAGTACTTC	CASSSTGPTYEQYF
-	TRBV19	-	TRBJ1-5	TGTGCCAGTGCTGACAGTGGCAATCAGCCCCAGCATTTT	CASADSGNQPQHF
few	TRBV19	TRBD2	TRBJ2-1	TGTGCCAGTAGCAAGCGGGGGAGCTCCTACAATGAGCAGTTCTTC	CASSKRGSSYNEQFF
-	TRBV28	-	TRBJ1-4	TGTGCCAGCAGTTTCCGTGGGGGGACTCCTACCTTTAGTCTGTTTTTT	CASSFRGGTPTFSLFF
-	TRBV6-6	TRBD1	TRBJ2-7	TGTGCCACCCTCACCGGGACAGGATTCTACGAGCAGTACTTC	CATLTGTGFYEQYF
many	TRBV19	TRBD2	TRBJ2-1	TGTGCCAGTAGGGTAACTAGCGGGTCCTACAATGAGCAGTTCTTC	CASRVTSGSYNEQFF
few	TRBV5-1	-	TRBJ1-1	TGCGCCAGCAGCTCGGACAACACTGAAGCTTTCTTT	CASSSDNTEAFF
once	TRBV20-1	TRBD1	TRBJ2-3	TGCAGTCTACCGGGACAGGGGTCAGATACGCAGTATTTT	CSLPGQGSDTQYF
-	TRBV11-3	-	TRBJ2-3	TGTGCCAGCAGCCATGGGACTGCCTTCACAGATACGCAGTATTTT	CASSHGTAFTDTQYF
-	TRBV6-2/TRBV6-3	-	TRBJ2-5	TGTGCCAGCAGGGTACAGGGAGCAGAGACCCAGTACTTC	CASRVQGAETQYF
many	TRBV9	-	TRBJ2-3	TGTGCCAGCAGCGTGGACGGGGCGCACACAGATACGCAGTATTTT	CASSVDGAHTDTQYF
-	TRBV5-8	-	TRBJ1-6	TGTGCCAGCAACCCCGGGAGGGGGTTCAATTCACCCCTCCACTTT	CASNPGRGFNSPLHF
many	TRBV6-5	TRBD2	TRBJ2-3	TGTGCCAGCAGTTACTCCAGCTTTTCGGGGGGAGCAGATACGCAGTATTTT	CASSYSSFSGGADTQYF
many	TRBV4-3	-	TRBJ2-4	TGCGCCAGCAGCCAAGATACTGGGGGGGCCAAAAACATTCAGTACTTC	CASSQDTGGAKNIQYF
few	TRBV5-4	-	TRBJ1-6	TGTGCCAGCAGCTTGACAGATAAACCCCTCCACTTT	CASSLTDKPLHF
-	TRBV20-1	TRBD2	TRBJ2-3	TGCAGTGCTACCGGACTAGCCTTGGCAGATACGCAGTATTTT	CSATGLALADTQYF
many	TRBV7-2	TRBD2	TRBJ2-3	TGTGCCAGCAGCTTAGAACAGCGGGGGGCCATCACAGATACGCAGTATTTT	CASSLEQRGAITDTQYF
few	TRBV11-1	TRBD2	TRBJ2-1	TGTGCCAGCAGCTCGACTAGCGGGGGGGCGGAGGAGCAGTTCTTC	CASSSTSGGAEEQFF
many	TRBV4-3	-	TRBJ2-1	TGCGCCAGCAGCCAAGATGGGCAGGGAGTCATCAATGAGCAGTTCTTC	CASSQDGQGVINEQFF
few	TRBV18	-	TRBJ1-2	TGTGCCAGCTCACCCTCCGGGGGTGGCTACACCTTC	CASSPSGGGYTF
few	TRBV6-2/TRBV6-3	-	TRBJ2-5	TGTGCCAGCAGTCCACAGGAGGGGGCCTTTCGGACCCAGTACTTC	CASSPQEGAFRTQYF
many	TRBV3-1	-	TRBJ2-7	TGTGCCAGCAGCCAAGATCGGGACACCTACGAGCAGTACTTC	CASSQDRDTYEQYF
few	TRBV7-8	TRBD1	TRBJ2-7	TGTGCCAGCAGCCGAACCGGGACAGGGTTCTCGGAGTACTTC	CASSRTGTGFSEYF
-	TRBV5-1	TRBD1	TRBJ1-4	TGCGCCAGCAGCTCAGGACAGGGGCAGGAAAAACTGTTTTTT	CASSSGQGQEKLFF